The sequence of this T cell receptor beta chain was determined in a study of T-cell reconstitution after alpha-beta-depleted transplantation in children. The germline V gene encodes CDR1 SGHTA and CDR2 FQGNSA. The V and J ends lost 4 bases and 4 bases, in that order; junction bases with no gene match: 0. This CDR3 has 12 residues. This clonotype showed up many times. A library of TCRbeta sequences, prepared with unique molecular identifiers, was generated. From the PCR reads, TCRdb called clonotypes with MiXCR, one entry per CDR3 protein. Among around 410,000 distinct CDR3 sequences, roughly 11% were seen once, and the ten largest hold approximately 5%.

The chain links TRBV7-2 to TRBJ2-5, with 7 bases matching TRBD2. This clonotype was obtained from a human donor who donated a stem cell graft to a child with acute myeloid leukemia. Sequencing used PBMCs from the stem cell graft donor, obtained from the stem cell graft. The CDR3 region has the DNA TGTGCCAGCAGCTGGGAGGGAGAGACCCAGTACTTC. This sequence encodes CASSWEGETQYF. Filled out from reference TRBV7-2 and TRBJ2-5, the complete variable domain reads GAGVSQSPSNKVTEKGKDVELRCDPISGHTALYWYRQSLGQGLEFLIYFQGNSAPDKSGLPSDRFSAERTGGSVSTLTIQRTQQEDSAVYLCASSWEGETQYFGPGTRLLVL.